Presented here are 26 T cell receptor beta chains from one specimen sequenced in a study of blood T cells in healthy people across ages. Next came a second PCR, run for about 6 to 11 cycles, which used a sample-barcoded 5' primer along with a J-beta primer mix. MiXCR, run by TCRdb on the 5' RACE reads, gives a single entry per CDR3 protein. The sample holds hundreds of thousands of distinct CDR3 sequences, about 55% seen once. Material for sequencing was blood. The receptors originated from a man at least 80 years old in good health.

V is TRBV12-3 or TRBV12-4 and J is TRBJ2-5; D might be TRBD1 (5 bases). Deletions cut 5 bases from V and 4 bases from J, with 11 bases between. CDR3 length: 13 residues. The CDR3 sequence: CASSGAERETQYF. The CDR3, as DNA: TGTGCCAGCAGTGGGGCGGAGCGAGAGACCCAGTACTTC.

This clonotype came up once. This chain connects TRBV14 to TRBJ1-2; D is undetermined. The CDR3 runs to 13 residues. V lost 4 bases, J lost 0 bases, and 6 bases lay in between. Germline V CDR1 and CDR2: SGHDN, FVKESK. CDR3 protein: CASSPTPNYGYTF. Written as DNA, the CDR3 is TGTGCCAGCAGCCCTACACCTAACTATGGCTACACCTTC. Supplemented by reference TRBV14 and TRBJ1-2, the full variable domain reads EAGVTQFPSHSVIEKGQTVTLRCDPISGHDNLYWYRRVMGKEIKFLLHFVKESKQDESGMPNNRFLAERTGGTYSTLKVQPAELEDSGVYFCASSPTPNYGYTFGSGTRLTVV.

The CDR3 protein is CASSQENRQTEAFF. In DNA, the CDR3 is TGTGCCAGCAGCCAAGAGAACAGACAAACAGAAGCTTTCTTT. The chain is built from TRBV3-1 and TRBJ1-1; D unclear. Trimming took 0 bases from V and 8 from J, leaving 13 bases between them. The germline gives CDR1 LGHDT, CDR2 YNNKEL (reference sequence). CDR3 length equals 14 residues.

CDR3 sequence (DNA): TGTGCCAGCAGCGTATACGGGGGGCTCAATGAGCAGTTCTTC. Its protein product is CASSVYGGLNEQFF. The chain couples TRBV7-9 to TRBJ2-1; TRBD2 is a possible D gene (7 bases). The CDR3 runs 14 residues. Trimming shortened V by 5 bases and J by 6 bases, and 14 bases separated the two germline ends. From germline, CDR1 is SEHNR and CDR2 FQNEAQ (reference sequence).

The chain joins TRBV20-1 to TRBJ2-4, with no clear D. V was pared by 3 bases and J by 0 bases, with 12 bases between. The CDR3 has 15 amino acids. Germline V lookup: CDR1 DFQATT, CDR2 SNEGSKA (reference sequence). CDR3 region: CSARVIRTAKNIQYF. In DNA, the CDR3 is TGCAGTGCTAGGGTTATTCGGACAGCCAAAAACATTCAGTACTTC.

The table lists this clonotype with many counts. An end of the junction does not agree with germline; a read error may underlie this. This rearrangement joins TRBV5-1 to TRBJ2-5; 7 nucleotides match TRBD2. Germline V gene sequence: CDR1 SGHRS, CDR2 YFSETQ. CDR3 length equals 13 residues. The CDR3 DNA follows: TGTGCCAGCAGCCTGCGGGGGCAAGAGACCCAGTACTTC. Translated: CASSLRGQETQYF.

CDR3 protein: CATSEKPGLAGNYNEQFF. CDR3 DNA sequence: TGTGCCACCAGTGAGAAACCGGGACTAGCGGGAAACTACAATGAGCAGTTCTTC. The chain uses TRBV24-1 and TRBJ2-1, with 13 bases that match TRBD2. CDR1 is KGHDR and CDR2 is SFDVKD in the germline V gene. The V and J ends lost 4 bases and 3 bases, in that order; junction bases with no gene match: 8. This CDR3 has 18 residues.

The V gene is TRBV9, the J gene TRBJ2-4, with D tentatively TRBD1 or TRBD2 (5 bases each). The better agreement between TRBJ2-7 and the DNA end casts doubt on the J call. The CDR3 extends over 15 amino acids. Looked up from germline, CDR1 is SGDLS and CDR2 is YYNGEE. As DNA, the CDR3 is TGTGCCAGCAGCGTCACCGGGACCCTCAGGAACGAGCAGTACTTC. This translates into CASSVTGTLRNEQYF.

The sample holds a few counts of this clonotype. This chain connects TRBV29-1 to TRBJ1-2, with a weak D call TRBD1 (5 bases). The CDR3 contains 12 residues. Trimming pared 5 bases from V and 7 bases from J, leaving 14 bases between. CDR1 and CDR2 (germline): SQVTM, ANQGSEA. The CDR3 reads CSVSLGRGGYTF. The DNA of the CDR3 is TGCAGCGTTTCCCTGGGGAGGGGTGGCTACACCTTC.

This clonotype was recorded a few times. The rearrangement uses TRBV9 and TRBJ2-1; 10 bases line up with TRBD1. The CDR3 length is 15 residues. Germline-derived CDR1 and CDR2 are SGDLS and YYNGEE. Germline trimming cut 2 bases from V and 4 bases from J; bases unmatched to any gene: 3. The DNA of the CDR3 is TGTGCCAGCAGCGTCCGGGACAGGGGATACAATGAGCAGTTCTTC. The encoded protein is CASSVRDRGYNEQFF.

The DNA for the CDR3 is TGTGCCAGCAGTCCGACAGATTATGGCTACACCTTC. Translation gives CASSPTDYGYTF. The chain couples TRBV28 to TRBJ1-2, with D maybe TRBD1 (5 bases). The ends were cut back, 5 bases at V and 5 bases at J, with 9 bases in the middle. This CDR3 spans 12 amino acids. CDR1 is MDHEN, CDR2 SYDVKM, per germline.

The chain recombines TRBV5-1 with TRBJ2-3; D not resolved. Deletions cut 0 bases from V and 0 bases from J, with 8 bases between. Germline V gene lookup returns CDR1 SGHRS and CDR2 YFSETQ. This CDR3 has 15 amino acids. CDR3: CASSLDFTSTDTQYF. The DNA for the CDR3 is TGCGCCAGCAGCTTGGACTTCACTAGCACAGATACGCAGTATTTT.

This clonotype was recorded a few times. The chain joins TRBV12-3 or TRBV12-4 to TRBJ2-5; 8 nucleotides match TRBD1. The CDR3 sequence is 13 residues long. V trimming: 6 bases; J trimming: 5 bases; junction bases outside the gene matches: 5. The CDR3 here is CASSRTGLETQYF. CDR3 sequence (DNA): TGTGCCAGCAGCCGGACAGGGCTGGAGACCCAGTACTTC.

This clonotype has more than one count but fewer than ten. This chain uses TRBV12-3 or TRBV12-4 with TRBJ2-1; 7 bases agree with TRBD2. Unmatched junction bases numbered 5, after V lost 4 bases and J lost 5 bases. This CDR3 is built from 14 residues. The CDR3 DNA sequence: TGTGCCAGCAGTTCGGGGGGTACAAACAATGAGCAGTTCTTC. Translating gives CASSSGGTNNEQFF.

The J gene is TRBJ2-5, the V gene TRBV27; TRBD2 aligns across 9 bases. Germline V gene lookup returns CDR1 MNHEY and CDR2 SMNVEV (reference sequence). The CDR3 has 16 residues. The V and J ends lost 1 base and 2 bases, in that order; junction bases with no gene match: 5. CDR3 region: CASSLFFSGGQETQYF. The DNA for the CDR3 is TGTGCCAGCAGTTTATTCTTTAGCGGGGGTCAAGAGACCCAGTACTTC.

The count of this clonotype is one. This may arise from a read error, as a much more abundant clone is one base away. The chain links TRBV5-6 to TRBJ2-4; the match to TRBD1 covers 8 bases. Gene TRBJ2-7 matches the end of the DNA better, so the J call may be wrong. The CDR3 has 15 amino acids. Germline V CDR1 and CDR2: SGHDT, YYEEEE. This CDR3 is CASNFGQGRAYEQYF. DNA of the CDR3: TGTGCCAGCAACTTCGGACAGGGCCGGGCTTACGAGCAGTACTTC.

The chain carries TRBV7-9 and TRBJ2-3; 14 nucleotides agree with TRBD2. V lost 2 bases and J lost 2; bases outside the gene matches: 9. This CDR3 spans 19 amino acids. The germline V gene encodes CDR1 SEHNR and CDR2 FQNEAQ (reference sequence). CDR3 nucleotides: TGTGCCAGCAGCTTATTAGGGGGGACTAGCGGGAGACCCACAGATACGCAGTATTTT. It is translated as CASSLLGGTSGRPTDTQYF. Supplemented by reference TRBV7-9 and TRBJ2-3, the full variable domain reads DTGVSQNPRHKITKRGQNVTFRCDPISEHNRLYWYRQTLGQGPEFLTYFQNEAQLEKSRLLSDRFSAERPKGSFSTLEIQRTEQGDSAMYLCASSLLGGTSGRPTDTQYFGPGTRLTVL.

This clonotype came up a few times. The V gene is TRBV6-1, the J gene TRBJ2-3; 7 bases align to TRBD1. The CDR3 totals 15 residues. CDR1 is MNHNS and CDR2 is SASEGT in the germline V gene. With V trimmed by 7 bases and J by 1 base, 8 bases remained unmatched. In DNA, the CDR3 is TGTGCCAGCACCATCGACAGGGTGGGCACAGATACGCAGTATTTT. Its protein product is CASTIDRVGTDTQYF.

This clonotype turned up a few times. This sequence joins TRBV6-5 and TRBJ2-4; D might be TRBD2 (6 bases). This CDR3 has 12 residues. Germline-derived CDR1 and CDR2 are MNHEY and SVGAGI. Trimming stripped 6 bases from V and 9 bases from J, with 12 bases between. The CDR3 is CASSSSGGIQYF. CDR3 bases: TGTGCCAGCAGCAGTTCCGGGGGCATTCAGTACTTC.

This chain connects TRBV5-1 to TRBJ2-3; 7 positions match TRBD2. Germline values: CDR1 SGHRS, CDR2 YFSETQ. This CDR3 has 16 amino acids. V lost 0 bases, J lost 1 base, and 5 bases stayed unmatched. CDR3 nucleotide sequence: TGCGCCAGCAGCTTGGAGCCGGGAGGTGGCACAGATACGCAGTATTTT. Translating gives CASSLEPGGGTDTQYF.

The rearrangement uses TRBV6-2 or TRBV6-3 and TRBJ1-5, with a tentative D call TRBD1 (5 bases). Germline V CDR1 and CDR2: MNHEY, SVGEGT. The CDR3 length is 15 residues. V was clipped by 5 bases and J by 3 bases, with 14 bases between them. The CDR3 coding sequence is TGTGCCAGCAGTCACCCCCCAGGGTACAATCAGCCCCAGCATTTT. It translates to CASSHPPGYNQPQHF.

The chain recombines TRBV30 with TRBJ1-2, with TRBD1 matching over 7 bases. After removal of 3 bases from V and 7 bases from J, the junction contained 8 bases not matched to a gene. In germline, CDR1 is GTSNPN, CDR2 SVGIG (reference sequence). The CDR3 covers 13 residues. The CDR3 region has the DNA TGTGCCTGGAGCCGACAGGGCCCTACTGGCTACACCTTC. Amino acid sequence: CAWSRQGPTGYTF.

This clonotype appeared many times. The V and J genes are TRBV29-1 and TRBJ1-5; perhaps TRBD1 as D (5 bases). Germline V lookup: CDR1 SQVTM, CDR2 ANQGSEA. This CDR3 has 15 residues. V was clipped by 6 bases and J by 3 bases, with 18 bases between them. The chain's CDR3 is CSVDHRVRANQPQHF. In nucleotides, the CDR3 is TGCAGCGTCGACCACCGGGTCAGGGCCAATCAGCCCCAGCATTTT.

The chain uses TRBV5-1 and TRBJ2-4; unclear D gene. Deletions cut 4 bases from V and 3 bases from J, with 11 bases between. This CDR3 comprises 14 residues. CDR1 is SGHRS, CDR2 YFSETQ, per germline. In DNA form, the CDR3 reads TGCGCCAGCAGCCCCCAGGACGGCAAAAACATTCAGTACTTC. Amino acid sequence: CASSPQDGKNIQYF.

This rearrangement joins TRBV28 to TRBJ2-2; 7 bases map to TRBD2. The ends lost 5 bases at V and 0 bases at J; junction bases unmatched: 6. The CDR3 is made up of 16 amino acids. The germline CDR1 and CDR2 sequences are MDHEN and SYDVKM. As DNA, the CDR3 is TGTGCCAGCAGTCCCCCAGCGGGAACGAACACCGGGGAGCTGTTTTTT. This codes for CASSPPAGTNTGELFF.

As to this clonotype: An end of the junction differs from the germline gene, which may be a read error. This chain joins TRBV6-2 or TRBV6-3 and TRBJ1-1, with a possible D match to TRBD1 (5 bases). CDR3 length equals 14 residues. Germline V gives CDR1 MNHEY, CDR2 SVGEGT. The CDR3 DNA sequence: TGTGCCGGCAGCCTCTTTGACAGGAACACTGAAGCTTTCTTT. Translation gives CAGSLFDRNTEAFF.